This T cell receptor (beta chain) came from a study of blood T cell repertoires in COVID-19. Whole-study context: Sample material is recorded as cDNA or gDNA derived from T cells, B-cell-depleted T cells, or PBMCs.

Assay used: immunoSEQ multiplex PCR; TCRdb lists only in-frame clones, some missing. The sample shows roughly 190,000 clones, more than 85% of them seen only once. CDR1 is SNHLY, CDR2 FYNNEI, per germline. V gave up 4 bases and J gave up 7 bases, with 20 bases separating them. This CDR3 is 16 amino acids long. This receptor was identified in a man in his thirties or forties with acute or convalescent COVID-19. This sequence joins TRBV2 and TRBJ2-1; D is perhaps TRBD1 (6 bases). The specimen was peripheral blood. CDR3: CASSAATGNLRNEQFF. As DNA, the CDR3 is TGTGCCAGCAGTGCGGCAACAGGGAATTTAAGAAATGAGCAGTTCTTC.